Given below is one T cell receptor (beta chain) in context. CDR1 and CDR2 from the germline V gene are SNHLY and FYNNEI. The CDR3 sequence is 14 residues long. With V trimmed by 4 bases and J by 0 bases, 0 bases remained unmatched. Assay used: immunoSEQ multiplex PCR; TCRdb lists only in-frame clones, some missing. The profile shows around 63,000 clones, 92% of them singletons. This entry is derived from a study of T cell changes during pregnancy in multiple sclerosis. The TCR was taken from a female donor in good health, enrolled as a control in a pregnancy study. J is TRBJ1-5 and V is TRBV2; 7 bases are a match to TRBD1. Here the sequenced sample was peripheral blood, taken in the third trimester of pregnancy. CDR3 sequence (DNA): TGTGCCAGCAGTGGACAGGGTAGCAATCAGCCCCAGCATTTT. Its translation is CASSGQGSNQPQHF.